What follows is one T cell receptor beta chain and its context. The data were obtained in a study of blood T cell repertoires in COVID-19. Measured with immunoSEQ multiplex PCR; TCRdb has only the in-frame clones, and not every one. The sample carries roughly 200,000 clones, 70% to 90% recorded once. CDR3 length: 16 amino acids. Germline V gene sequence: CDR1 SGDLS, CDR2 YYNGEE. Unmatched junction bases numbered 4, after V lost 1 base and J lost 0 bases. Sequencing used peripheral blood. This receptor was obtained from a man between 60 and 70 years old with active or convalescent COVID-19. The chain couples TRBV9 to TRBJ2-3, with TRBD2 matching over 8 bases. The CDR3 DNA reads TGTGCCAGCAGCGTAAGCGGGGGAGATAGCACAGATACGCAGTATTTT. Amino acid sequence: CASSVSGGDSTDTQYF.